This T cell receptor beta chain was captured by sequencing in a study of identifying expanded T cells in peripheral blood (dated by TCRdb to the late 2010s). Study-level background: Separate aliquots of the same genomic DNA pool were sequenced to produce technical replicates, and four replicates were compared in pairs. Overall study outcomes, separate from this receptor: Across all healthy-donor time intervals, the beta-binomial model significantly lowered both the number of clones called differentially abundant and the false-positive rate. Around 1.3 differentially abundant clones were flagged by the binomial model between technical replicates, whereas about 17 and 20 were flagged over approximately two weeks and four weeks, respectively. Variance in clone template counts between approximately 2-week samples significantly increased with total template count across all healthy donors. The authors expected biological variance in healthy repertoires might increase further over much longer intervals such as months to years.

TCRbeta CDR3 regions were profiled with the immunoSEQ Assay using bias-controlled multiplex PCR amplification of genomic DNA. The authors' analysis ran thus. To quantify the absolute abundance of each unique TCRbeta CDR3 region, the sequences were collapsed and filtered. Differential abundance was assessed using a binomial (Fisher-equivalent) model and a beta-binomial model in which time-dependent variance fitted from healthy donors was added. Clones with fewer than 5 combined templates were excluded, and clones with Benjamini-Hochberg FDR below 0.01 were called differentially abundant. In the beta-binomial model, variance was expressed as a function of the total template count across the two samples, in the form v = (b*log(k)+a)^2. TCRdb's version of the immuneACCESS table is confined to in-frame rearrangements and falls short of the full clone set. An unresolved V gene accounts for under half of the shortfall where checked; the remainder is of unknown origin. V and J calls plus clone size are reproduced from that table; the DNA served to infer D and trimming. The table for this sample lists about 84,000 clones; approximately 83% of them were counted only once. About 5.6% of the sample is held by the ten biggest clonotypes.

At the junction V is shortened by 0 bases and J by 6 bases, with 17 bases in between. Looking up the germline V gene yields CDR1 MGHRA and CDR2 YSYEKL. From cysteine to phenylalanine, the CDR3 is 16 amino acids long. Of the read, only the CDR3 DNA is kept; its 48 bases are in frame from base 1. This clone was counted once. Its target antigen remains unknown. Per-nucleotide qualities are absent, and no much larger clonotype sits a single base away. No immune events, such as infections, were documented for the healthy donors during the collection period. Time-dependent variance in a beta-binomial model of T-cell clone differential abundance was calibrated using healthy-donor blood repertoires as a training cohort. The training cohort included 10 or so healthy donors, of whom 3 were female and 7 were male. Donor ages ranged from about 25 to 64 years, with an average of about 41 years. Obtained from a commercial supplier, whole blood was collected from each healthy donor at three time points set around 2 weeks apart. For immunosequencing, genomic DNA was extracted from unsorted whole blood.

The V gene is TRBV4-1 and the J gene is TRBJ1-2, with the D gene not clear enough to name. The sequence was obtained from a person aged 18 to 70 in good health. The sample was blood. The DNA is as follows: TGCGCCAGCAGCCAAGAGGGGTATTTTCAATCGGATGGCTACACCTTC. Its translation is CASSQEGYFQSDGYTF.